The rows below give T cell receptor beta chains drawn from one sample of a study of neoadjuvant nivolumab and ipilimumab in lung cancer. Measured with immunoSEQ multiplex PCR; TCRdb has only the in-frame clones, and not every one. Seen here are 26,000 or so clones, 65% to 85% observed once, and the top ten hold 5% to 7%. The specimen comprised peripheral blood, sampled before neoadjuvant nivolumab, alone or with ipilimumab. Receptor source: an adult with non-small cell lung cancer. Each CDR3 is given with its conserved first and last residue. A D gene is named only where the DNA matches it firmly. Clone size appears in some rows only: once, few, many, or a class for an expanded clone.

d_call j_call v_call clone_size cdr3_length cdr3_aa cdr3_nt
NA TRBJ2-5 TRBV5-1 NA 13 CASSVGPQETQYF TGCGCCAGCAGCGTCGGGCCCCAGGAGACCCAGTACTTC
TRBD2 TRBJ2-1 TRBV9 few 15 CASSVGLDAYNEQFF TGTGCCAGCAGCGTGGGACTAGACGCCTACAATGAGCAGTTCTTC
TRBD1 TRBJ1-2 TRBV5-4 once 14 CASSASGTAAGYTF TGTGCCAGCAGCGCCTCCGGGACAGCGGCTGGCTACACCTTC
NA TRBJ1-6 TRBV11-2 NA 14 CASSLGTGKSPLHF TGTGCCAGCAGCTTAGGTACAGGGAAATCACCCCTCCACTTT
TRBD1 TRBJ1-6 TRBV9 NA 15 CASSPRTGHNSPLHF TGTGCCAGCAGCCCCCGGACAGGGCATAATTCACCCCTCCACTTT
NA TRBJ1-5 TRBV15 NA 11 CATSLGNLQHF TGTGCCACCAGCCTTGGGAACTTGCAGCATTTT
NA TRBJ1-1 TRBV19 NA 15 CASSIRGNGNTEAFF TGTGCCAGTAGTATCAGGGGAAATGGGAACACTGAAGCTTTCTTT
TRBD1 TRBJ1-1 TRBV19 NA 17 CASSIGNSQGAGTEAFF TGTGCCAGTAGTATAGGTAATAGTCAGGGGGCTGGCACTGAAGCTTTCTTT
NA TRBJ1-3 TRBV25-1 NA 15 CASSSPTEPGNTIYF TGTGCCAGCAGTTCGCCGACGGAGCCCGGAAACACCATATATTTT
NA TRBJ2-5 TRBV9 NA 13 CASSVGGVATQYF TGTGCCAGCAGCGTAGGAGGGGTGGCGACCCAGTACTTC
TRBD1 TRBJ1-1 TRBV15 NA 16 CATSRDETGFSTEAFF TGTGCCACCAGCAGAGACGAGACAGGGTTTTCTACTGAAGCTTTCTTT
TRBD1 TRBJ1-2 TRBV7-8 NA 14 CASSLGTGSGGYTF TGTGCCAGCAGCTTAGGGACAGGGTCGGGGGGCTACACCTTC
NA TRBJ1-2 TRBV2 NA 11 CASSVRDGYTF TGTGCCAGCAGTGTCAGGGATGGCTACACCTTC
NA TRBJ1-5 TRBV7-6 NA 15 CASSLAIGGNQPQHF TGTGCCAGCAGCTTAGCTATCGGAGGCAATCAGCCCCAGCATTTT
NA TRBJ1-5 TRBV18 NA 12 CASSPNDQPQHF TGTGCCAGCTCACCTAACGATCAGCCCCAGCATTTT
NA TRBJ2-1 TRBV5-1 once 14 CASSLEGGSNEQFF TGCGCCAGCAGCTTGGAAGGGGGGTCAAATGAGCAGTTCTTC
NA TRBJ1-4 TRBV2 NA 14 CASSDRADNEKLFF TGTGCCAGCAGTGACAGGGCGGATAATGAAAAACTGTTTTTT
NA TRBJ1-5 TRBV30 NA 16 CAWSVQSSYSNQPQHF TGTGCCTGGAGTGTACAGTCCAGTTATAGCAATCAGCCCCAGCATTTT
NA TRBJ2-5 TRBV27 NA 16 CASSLAPGGAQETQYF TGTGCCAGCAGTTTAGCTCCAGGGGGGGCACAAGAGACCCAGTACTTC
NA TRBJ2-1 TRBV7-2 NA 15 CASSLVGGGATLPFF NA
NA TRBJ2-5 TRBV6-5 few 13 CASNRGPGETQYF TGTGCCAGCAACCGGGGGCCCGGTGAGACCCAGTACTTC
TRBD2 TRBJ2-1 TRBV12-5 NA 14 CASGRGGSYNEQFF TGTGCTAGTGGCCGCGGGGGCTCCTACAATGAGCAGTTCTTC
NA TRBJ1-3 TRBV15 NA 15 CATSREWGSGNTIYF TGTGCCACCAGCAGAGAATGGGGTTCTGGAAACACCATATATTTT
TRBD1 TRBJ1-4 TRBV6-5 NA 13 CASRPTGLEKLFF TGTGCCAGCAGACCGACAGGGTTGGAAAAACTGTTTTTT
NA TRBJ1-4 TRBV19 NA 16 CASSMSQLATNEKLFF TGTGCCAGTAGTATGTCGCAGCTTGCAACTAATGAAAAACTGTTTTTT
NA TRBJ1-4 TRBV9 NA 15 CASSAGGGAGEKLFF TGTGCCAGCAGCGCTGGGGGGGGCGCGGGGGAAAAACTGTTTTTT
TRBD2 TRBJ2-7 TRBV7-8 NA 17 CASSLVGLAGGQYEQYF TGTGCCAGCAGCTTAGTGGGTTTAGCGGGGGGGCAATACGAGCAGTACTTC
TRBD1 TRBJ1-1 TRBV5-4 NA 14 CASSEQGRNTEAFF TGTGCCAGCAGCGAACAGGGGAGGAACACTGAAGCTTTCTTT
NA TRBJ1-1 TRBV7-9 NA 13 CASISGVGIEAFF TGTGCCAGCATAAGTGGGGTGGGGATTGAAGCTTTCTTT
NA TRBJ2-2 TRBV9 NA 13 CAGSGGPTGELFF TGTGCCGGATCCGGGGGGCCCACCGGGGAGCTGTTTTTT
NA TRBJ2-5 TRBV5-6 once 13 CASSLPDQETQYF TGTGCCAGCAGCTTGCCGGACCAAGAGACCCAGTACTTC
NA TRBJ2-7 TRBV10-1 NA 17 CASSDPPGTSSSYEQYF TGCGCCAGCAGTGACCCTCCAGGGACTTCTAGCTCCTACGAGCAGTACTTC
NA TRBJ2-5 TRBV7-3 NA 14 CASSQTGVGETQYF TGTGCCAGCAGCCAGACGGGGGTTGGAGAGACCCAGTACTTC
NA TRBJ2-7 TRBV7-2 few 17 CASSLEETGGGWDEQYF TGTGCCAGCAGCTTAGAGGAAACGGGAGGGGGCTGGGACGAGCAGTACTTC
TRBD1 TRBJ2-7 TRBV6-1 NA 14 CASSEIRDSYEQYF TGTGCCAGCAGTGAAATAAGGGACAGCTACGAGCAGTACTTC
TRBD1 TRBJ1-2 TRBV7-9 NA 14 CASSWGTGVYGYTF TGTGCCAGCAGCTGGGGGACAGGGGTCTATGGCTACACCTTC
NA TRBJ2-1 TRBV7-3 few 15 CASSNTQGINNEQFF TGTGCCAGCAGCAACACGCAGGGGATTAACAATGAGCAGTTCTTC
TRBD1 TRBJ2-2 TRBV2 NA 12 CASKGQGGELFF TGTGCCAGCAAGGGACAGGGCGGGGAGCTGTTTTTT
NA TRBJ2-7 TRBV6-4 NA 17 CASSDPFVSRDSYEQYF TGTGCCAGCAGTGACCCATTTGTAAGCAGGGACTCCTACGAGCAGTACTTC
NA TRBJ1-6 TRBV7-9 NA 14 CASSTRQADSPLHF TGTGCCAGCAGCACGAGACAGGCGGATTCACCCCTCCACTTT
NA TRBJ1-1 TRBV2 few 14 CASSEALVSTEAFF TGTGCCAGCAGTGAAGCGCTTGTCAGCACTGAAGCTTTCTTT
TRBD1 TRBJ1-1 TRBV5-6 NA 11 CASSYRGEAFF TGTGCCAGCAGCTACAGGGGTGAAGCTTTCTTT
NA TRBJ1-6 TRBV6-5 NA 14 CASSSRALNSPLHF TGTGCCAGCAGTTCCCGGGCCCTTAATTCACCCCTCCACTTT
NA TRBJ1-1 TRBV5-6 NA 16 CASSSPGGGIGTEAFF TGTGCCAGCAGCTCCCCGGGAGGGGGAATTGGCACTGAAGCTTTCTTT
NA TRBJ1-5 TRBV4-2 NA 15 CASSQGPGNNQPQHF TGTGCCAGCAGCCAAGGTCCTGGAAACAATCAGCCCCAGCATTTT
TRBD1 TRBJ2-7 TRBV5-4 NA 14 CASSSGTGGYEQYF TGTGCCAGCAGTTCCGGGACAGGGGGCTACGAGCAGTACTTC
NA TRBJ1-5 TRBV2 NA 12 CASRQDNQPQHF TGTGCCAGCCGGCAGGACAATCAGCCCCAGCATTTT
NA TRBJ2-3 TRBV18 NA 15 CASSPQGGRTDTQYF TGTGCCAGCTCCCCCCAAGGGGGGCGGACAGATACGCAGTATTTT
NA TRBJ2-7 TRBV10-3 NA 22 CAISESRGGRSESVHRTYEQYF TGTGCCATCAGTGAGTCTAGGGGTGGGCGGAGTGAGTCAGTCCACAGAACCTACGAGCAGTACTTC
NA TRBJ2-1 TRBV6-5 NA 14 CASSVIQTTAEQFF TGTGCCAGCAGCGTGATTCAGACTACTGCCGAGCAGTTCTTC
NA TRBJ2-3 TRBV7-6 NA 16 CASSAPTSVSTDTQYF TGTGCCAGCAGCGCACCCACATCAGTAAGCACAGATACGCAGTATTTT
NA TRBJ2-6 TRBV27 NA 17 CASSFSWVTSGANVLTF TGTGCCAGCAGTTTCAGTTGGGTGACCTCTGGGGCCAACGTCCTGACTTTC
TRBD1 TRBJ1-5 TRBV7-8 NA 17 CASSHGQGTYGNQPQHF TGTGCCAGCAGCCACGGACAGGGGACCTATGGCAATCAGCCCCAGCATTTT
NA TRBJ1-5 TRBV5-5 NA 16 CASSSDSLLSNQPQHF TGTGCCAGCAGCTCAGACAGTCTGCTTAGCAATCAGCCCCAGCATTTT
NA TRBJ1-5 TRBV19 NA 15 CASSAQGLSFQPQHF TGTGCCAGTAGTGCCCAGGGGCTGAGTTTTCAGCCCCAGCATTTT
NA TRBJ1-6 TRBV14 NA 15 CASSQGPGVNSPLHF TGTGCCAGCAGCCAAGGTCCGGGGGTAAATTCACCCCTCCACTTT
TRBD1 TRBJ2-7 TRBV15 NA 15 CATSRDRAGGDEQYF TGTGCCACCAGCAGAGATCGGGCAGGGGGAGACGAGCAGTACTTC
NA TRBJ2-2 TRBV9 NA 16 CASSVAPGTDTGELFF TGTGCCAGCAGCGTAGCCCCAGGAACCGACACCGGGGAGCTGTTTTTT
NA TRBJ2-5 TRBV5-4 NA 13 CASSPRMPETQYF TGTGCCAGCAGCCCCCGTATGCCGGAGACCCAGTACTTC
TRBD1 TRBJ2-1 TRBV11-2 NA 16 CASSRPRDRKYNEQFF TGTGCCAGCAGCCGCCCCCGGGACAGGAAATACAATGAGCAGTTCTTC